The clone carrying this T cell receptor (beta chain) was found many times. As yet, its antigen is unknown. Researchers prepared the TCRbeta library using unique molecular identifiers, the study reports. Via MiXCR, TCRdb re-called the PCR reads, giving one row per CDR3 protein. The data contain about 20,000 distinct CDR3 sequences, roughly 13% of them singletons. The sample belongs to a study of T-cell reconstitution after alpha-beta-depleted transplantation in children. The study's findings and limits: It was newly produced T cells that mostly accounted for T-cell counts and diversity one year after transplant. Some patients' high day-60 TCRbeta diversity was traced to surviving recipient T cells and thymic progenitors. Expanded graft clones, several hundred of them, were reportedly the source of alpha-beta T cells about two months after transplant.

This CDR3 is built from 17 residues. With 0 bases removed from V and 3 bases from J, the gap between germline ends came to 17 bases. The V gene's germline CDR1 is LGHDT and CDR2 YNNKEL (reference sequence). The chain has TRBV3-1 and TRBJ2-5; D unclear. This clonotype was sampled from a female patient aged 2-15 years who had a stem cell transplant for congenital amegakaryocytic thrombocytopenia, so the T cells may come from the graft donor. Source: PBMCs, mostly from graft donor cells, taken 60 days after TCRalphabeta/CD19-depleted stem cell transplant. In DNA, the CDR3 is TGTGCCAGCAGCCAAGATGGTGGGATCTTTAGAGAAGAGACCCAGTACTTC. It is translated as CASSQDGGIFREETQYF.